The 8 T cell receptor beta chains reported below all come from one sample, sequenced in a study of T cells in localized non-small cell lung cancer (dated by TCRdb to 2020 to 2021). Library preparation used the immunoSEQ multiplex PCR assay. TCRdb re-hosts the immuneACCESS table, in-frame sequences only. Its copies lack some clones; in the studies checked, an unresolved V gene accounts for under half of them, and the cause for the rest is not known. The sample contains some 36,000 clones, roughly 90% of them found a single time. Roughly 5.4% of the sample goes to the ten largest clones. The sequences come from peripheral blood mononuclear cells, collected before any cancer treatment. These receptors came from a male donor at least 60 years old with stage II lung adenocarcinoma.

This clone was observed a handful of times. The chain joins TRBV29-1 to TRBJ1-1, with unresolved D. Germline V CDR1 and CDR2: SQVTM, ANQGSEA. The CDR3 consists of 13 residues. V lost 4 bases, J lost 10 bases, and 19 bases lay in between. This CDR3 reads CSVVMTRPHRAFF. The CDR3 DNA is TGCAGCGTTGTCATGACTCGCCCTCATAGAGCTTTCTTT.

The CDR3 spells CASSLVAGHNEQFF. As DNA, the CDR3 is TGTGCCAGCAGCTTAGTGGCCGGACACAATGAGCAGTTCTTC. V gene TRBV11-2 combines with J gene TRBJ2-1, with D hard to call. Trimming took 1 base from V and 5 from J, leaving 9 bases between them. CDR3 length: 14 amino acids. Germline assignment: CDR1 SGHAT and CDR2 FQNNGV.

The CDR3 DNA follows: TGCGCCAGCAGCTGGGAGGGACAGCAAGAGACCCAGTACTTC. It yields the protein CASSWEGQQETQYF. The genes are TRBV5-1 and TRBJ2-5; D possibly uses TRBD1 or TRBD2 (7 bases each). Trimming left V 3 bases short and J 2 bases short, with 11 bases between. The CDR3 extends over 14 amino acids. The V gene's germline CDR1 is SGHRS and CDR2 YFSETQ.

V is TRBV2 and J is TRBJ2-1; 7 bases map to TRBD2. J gave up 7 bases and V 2 bases, and 8 bases lay outside the gene matches. Germline CDR1 reads SNHLY; CDR2 reads FYNNEI. The CDR3 extends over 15 amino acids. CDR3 residues: CASSERAGVVNEQFF. In DNA form, the CDR3 reads TGTGCCAGCAGTGAACGGGCGGGAGTGGTGAATGAGCAGTTCTTC.

This clone was seen only once. This chain links TRBV2 with TRBJ2-1; maybe TRBD2 (6 bases). With 8 bases removed from V and 1 base from J, the gap between germline ends came to 15 bases. The CDR3 contains 15 residues. Germline V lookup: CDR1 SNHLY, CDR2 FYNNEI. The CDR3 DNA follows: TGTGCCAGCGGGTTGGCAGGAGGGTCCTACAATGAGCAGTTCTTC. This codes for CASGLAGGSYNEQFF.

This clone was recorded once. The chain combines TRBV6-1 with TRBJ1-1, with TRBD1 identical over 7 bases. Looked up from germline, CDR1 is MNHNS and CDR2 is SASEGT. The length of the CDR3 is 12 residues. Trimming took 3 bases from V and 10 from J; bases not matched to a gene: 5. CDR3 sequence: CASSDQTGRAFF. The DNA for the CDR3 is TGTGCCAGCAGTGACCAGACAGGGAGAGCTTTCTTT.

J is TRBJ2-7 and V is TRBV27; the D gene could be TRBD1 or TRBD2 (5 bases each). Trimming took 3 bases from V and 5 from J, leaving 11 bases between them. The CDR3 contains 13 residues. Germline V lookup: CDR1 MNHEY, CDR2 SMNVEV (reference sequence). The CDR3 loop reads CASSFAGTNEQYF. As DNA, the CDR3 is TGTGCCAGCAGTTTTGCAGGGACCAACGAGCAGTACTTC.

This sequence joins TRBV12-2 and TRBJ2-2. TRBV12-2 is a pseudogene locus. This CDR3 is built from 15 residues. CDR3 sequence: CASRLPRDPPGELFF. In nucleotides, the CDR3 is TGTGCAAGTCGCTTACCCCGGGACCCACCCGGGGAGCTGTTTTTT.